One sample yielded the 31 T cell receptor beta chains listed below, sequenced in a study of vaccination and CD4 T cells after COVID-19. Researchers used the Oncomine TCR Beta short-read assay to sequence DNA from cultured CD4+ T cells. TCRdb re-derived calls from the PCR reads in MiXCR, one entry per CDR3 protein. The table includes around 16,000 distinct CDR3 sequences, roughly three fifths detected once. These receptors have no identified antigens. Treatment meaning: roughly 10-day PBMC culture with coronavirus spike peptide pools or control peptides (ViraFEST assay). Material for sequencing was CD4+ T cells from blood, cultured in vitro. All receptors derive from a human donor who had recovered from COVID-19.

The chain joins TRBV7-6 to TRBJ1-6; 7 bases fit TRBD1. The germline CDR1 and CDR2 sequences are SGHVS and FNYEAQ. CDR3 length: 21 amino acids. The V and J ends lost 5 bases and 1 base, in that order; junction bases with no gene match: 20. CDR3 bases: TGTGCCAGCAGCCTTCACGGCAGGGGGGTTTCGGATGGGTCCTATAATTCACCCCTCCACTTT. Residues: CASSLHGRGVSDGSYNSPLHF. The full variable domain, with the rest looked up from reference TRBV7-6 and TRBJ1-6, is GAGVSQSPRYKVTKRGQDVALRCDPISGHVSLYWYRQALGQGPEFLTYFNYEAQQDKSGLPNDRFSAERPEGSISTLTIQRTEQRDSAMYRCASSLHGRGVSDGSYNSPLHFGNGTRLTVT.

This chain's CDR3 is CASRTAPTDTQYF. In nucleotides, the CDR3 is TGTGCCAGCAGGACGGCCCCAACAGATACGCAGTATTTT. V is TRBV7-2 and J is TRBJ2-3; D gene uncertain. Trimming cost V 6 bases and J 3 bases, with 10 bases left between them. There are 13 residues in the CDR3. Germline V gives CDR1 SGHTA, CDR2 FQGNSA.

V usage is TRBV7-7 and J usage is TRBJ2-3; D might be TRBD2 (5 bases). The length of the CDR3 is 14 residues. Per germline, CDR1 SSHAT and CDR2 FNYEAQ (reference sequence). Trimming removed 2 bases at V and 0 bases at J, with 6 bases between. In DNA form, the CDR3 reads TGTGCCAGCAGCTTAACGGGGAGCACAGATACGCAGTATTTT. Its translation: CASSLTGSTDTQYF.

This clonotype has a handful of counts. The gene calls are TRBV6-1 and TRBJ1-2; unclear D gene. The V gene's germline CDR1 is MNHNS and CDR2 SASEGT. The CDR3 is 15 residues long. With 5 bases removed from V and 12 bases from J, the gap between germline ends came to 25 bases. CDR3 nucleotide sequence: TGTGCCAGCAGTCACAAGCCAATCCCTACCAGCCCACACACCTTC. Translating gives CASSHKPIPTSPHTF.

V gene TRBV7-6 combines with J gene TRBJ1-3; D is possibly TRBD1 (5 bases). Germline V CDR1 and CDR2: SGHVS, FNYEAQ. The CDR3 spans 15 residues. The germline V and J ends were trimmed by 3 bases and 0 bases, with 9 bases remaining between them. CDR3 in DNA: TGTGCCAGCAGCTTGGGACGGAACTCTGGAAACACCATATATTTT. Its protein is CASSLGRNSGNTIYF.

V gene TRBV2 combines with J gene TRBJ1-1; D gene unclear. Deletions cut 6 bases from V and 12 bases from J, with 5 bases between. Per the germline V gene, CDR1 is SNHLY and CDR2 is FYNNEI. The CDR3 runs to 8 residues. This CDR3 is CASSETFF. The DNA for the CDR3 is TGTGCCAGCAGCGAAACTTTCTTT.

This sequence joins TRBV5-4 and TRBJ2-3; 13 bases match TRBD2. CDR3 length equals 16 residues. With V trimmed by 2 bases and J by 4 bases, 4 bases remained unmatched. CDR1 is SGHNT and CDR2 is YYREEE in the germline V gene (reference sequence). The CDR3 coding sequence is TGTGCCAGCAGCTTAGGGACTAGCGGGACGGCAGATACGCAGTATTTT. Its translation is CASSLGTSGTADTQYF.

The J gene is TRBJ2-1, the V gene TRBV12-3 or TRBV12-4; 10 bases align to TRBD2. V lost 6 bases to trimming and J lost 4 bases; unmatched junction nucleotides: 3. CDR3 size: 14 residues. CDR3 in amino acids: CASSSSGGYNEQFF. In DNA, the CDR3 is TGTGCCAGCAGCTCTAGCGGGGGTTACAATGAGCAGTTCTTC.

The chain links TRBV5-1 to TRBJ2-3; D perhaps matches TRBD2 (5 bases). V was trimmed by 2 bases and J by 6 bases, leaving 22 bases between them. The CDR3 loop spans 17 amino acids. CDR1 is SGHRS, CDR2 YFSETQ, per germline. As DNA, the CDR3 is TGCGCCAGCAGCTTTTCTTATGTAGGGCTTGGCGGGGATACGCAGTATTTT. It is translated as CASSFSYVGLGGDTQYF.

This chain uses TRBV24-1 with TRBJ2-3; 7 bases are shared with TRBD2. After removal of 2 bases from V and 0 bases from J, the junction contained 4 bases not matched to a gene. CDR3 length equals 16 residues. The germline CDR1 and CDR2 sequences are KGHDR and SFDVKD. In DNA, the CDR3 is TGTGCCACCAGTGATTGGACTAGATCTAGCACAGATACGCAGTATTTT. Amino acid sequence: CATSDWTRSSTDTQYF.

This chain uses TRBV2 with TRBJ1-6; no clear D. Germline CDR1 and CDR2: SNHLY and FYNNEI. The CDR3 sequence is 15 residues long. Trimming cost V 8 bases and J 0 bases, with 11 bases left between them. Here the CDR3 DNA reads TGTGCCAGCGGAACACTTAGCTCCTATAATTCACCCCTCCACTTT. Translation: CASGTLSSYNSPLHF.

The CDR3 nucleotides are TGTGCCAGCAGAAAAGGACAGCATAGCAATCAGCCCCAGCATTTT. The encoded protein is CASRKGQHSNQPQHF. V gene TRBV5-8 combines with J gene TRBJ1-5; maybe TRBD1 (6 bases). Germline V gene sequence: CDR1 SGHTS, CDR2 YDEGEE. V lost 5 bases to trimming and J lost 0 bases, with 12 bases between them. This CDR3 is built from 15 residues.

The V gene is TRBV27, the J gene TRBJ2-2; D is unclear. Germline V gene sequence: CDR1 MNHEY, CDR2 SMNVEV (reference sequence). Between the trimmed V and J ends, which lost 0 bases and 5 bases, there was a span of 7 bases. The CDR3 contains 14 residues. The CDR3 sequence: CASSLSRVTGELFF. The CDR3 coding sequence is TGTGCCAGCAGTTTATCAAGGGTTACCGGGGAGCTGTTTTTT.

The rearrangement joins TRBV7-9 to TRBJ2-3; D uncertain. This CDR3 region has 17 residues. Deletions cut 2 bases from V and 0 bases from J, with 15 bases between. The germline CDR1 and CDR2 sequences are SEHNR and FQNEAQ (reference sequence). CDR3 sequence: CASSLPARTASTDTQYF. CDR3 nucleotide sequence: TGTGCCAGCAGCTTACCCGCGAGAACAGCTAGCACAGATACGCAGTATTTT.

This chain links TRBV28 with TRBJ2-7, with 7 bases lining up with TRBD1. V lost 7 bases and J lost 2; bases outside the gene matches: 11. The CDR3 runs 15 residues. CDR1 and CDR2 (germline): MDHEN, SYDVKM. The CDR3 DNA reads as TGTGCCAGCAAAGTTTGGGGACAGTCTACCTACGAGCAGTACTTC. It translates to CASKVWGQSTYEQYF.

The chain uses TRBV28 and TRBJ1-2; 8 bases align to TRBD1. Germline lookup yields CDR1 MDHEN and CDR2 SYDVKM. The V and J ends lost 2 bases and 8 bases, in that order; junction bases with no gene match: 7. The CDR3 has 14 residues. The CDR3: CASSLVAGGRGYTF. The CDR3 DNA reads TGTGCCAGCAGTTTAGTAGCAGGGGGCAGAGGCTACACCTTC.

The chain carries TRBV5-1 and TRBJ2-3; D remains unclear. Germline CDR1 is SGHRS and CDR2 is YFSETQ. The CDR3 is 16 residues long. The ends were cut back, 0 bases at V and 1 base at J, with 12 bases in the middle. CDR3 protein: CASSLVTGSRTDTQYF. CDR3 nucleotide sequence: TGCGCCAGCAGCTTGGTCACCGGGTCACGCACAGATACGCAGTATTTT. Variable domain in full (rest from reference TRBV5-1 and TRBJ2-3): KAGVTQTPRYLIKTRGQQVTLSCSPISGHRSVSWYQQTPGQGLQFLFEYFSETQRNKGNFPGRFSGRQFSNSRSEMNVSTLELGDSALYLCASSLVTGSRTDTQYFGPGTRLTVL.

In the case of this clonotype: This CDR3 is missing its conserved last phenylalanine or tryptophan, likely due to a read error. The chain carries TRBV6-1 and TRBJ1-2, with 10 bases identical to TRBD1. V shed 8 bases and J 8 bases; nucleotides not matched to a gene: 20. This CDR3 region has 17 residues. The germline CDR1 and CDR2 sequences are MNHNS and SASEGT. The CDR3 region has the DNA TGTGCCAGCCTATACTCCGCCGGGACAGGGGACTTCCGGGGCTACACCCTC. This translates into CASLYSAGTGDFRGYTL.

This sequence joins TRBV28 and TRBJ1-5; no clear D. The CDR3 totals 12 residues. V shed 7 bases and J shed 6 bases, with 10 bases lying between them. Germline V gives CDR1 MDHEN, CDR2 SYDVKM. The CDR3 region is CASNELGQPQHF. The CDR3, as DNA: TGTGCCAGCAACGAACTGGGTCAGCCCCAGCATTTT.

The J gene is TRBJ1-1, the V gene TRBV7-2; 7 bases are a match to TRBD1. V lost 7 bases, J lost 1 base, and 15 bases stayed unmatched. Germline lookup yields CDR1 SGHTA and CDR2 FQGNSA. The CDR3 length is 17 residues. In nucleotides, the CDR3 is TGTGCCAGCACCTCGGGGCAGGGGGTCCAATCGAACACTGAAGCTTTCTTT. Its protein is CASTSGQGVQSNTEAFF.

This chain links TRBV19 with TRBJ1-1, with 7 bases identical to TRBD1. The CDR3 sequence is 15 residues long. Germline V gives CDR1 LNHDA, CDR2 SQIVND (reference sequence). The V gene end was trimmed by 4 bases and the J gene end by 1 base; junction bases not matched to a gene: 6. CDR3: CASSTRTGRNTEAFF. In nucleotides, the CDR3 is TGTGCCAGTAGTACCCGGACAGGAAGGAACACTGAAGCTTTCTTT.

The chain is built from TRBV20-1 and TRBJ2-1, with D maybe TRBD2 (11 bases). The CDR3 extends over 14 amino acids. The germline CDR1 and CDR2 sequences are DFQATT and SNEGSKA (reference sequence). V was shortened by 5 bases and J by 10 bases, with 21 bases between the two germline ends. In DNA, the CDR3 is TGCAGTGCTTGGGGACAGGGGACTAGCGGAGAGCAGTTCTTC. Its translation: CSAWGQGTSGEQFF.

This rearrangement joins TRBV20-1 to TRBJ2-5; D is perhaps TRBD1 (6 bases). The CDR3 consists of 12 residues. V lost 3 bases and J lost 5, with 10 bases in between. The germline V gene encodes CDR1 DFQATT and CDR2 SNEGSKA (reference sequence). CDR3 amino acids: CSASRQGETQYF. CDR3 nucleotides: TGCAGTGCTAGTAGGCAGGGGGAGACCCAGTACTTC.

The CDR3 loop reads CASSPGLQETQYF. Here the CDR3 DNA reads TGTGCCAGCAGTCCCGGGCTCCAAGAGACCCAGTACTTC. The V gene is TRBV2, the J gene TRBJ2-5, with D hard to call. Between the trimmed V and J ends, which lost 5 bases and 1 base, there was a span of 8 bases. CDR1 is SNHLY, CDR2 FYNNEI, per germline. CDR3 size: 13 residues. Filled out from reference TRBV2 and TRBJ2-5, the complete variable domain reads EPEVTQTPSHQVTQMGQEVILRCVPISNHLYFYWYRQILGQKVEFLVSFYNNEISEKSEIFDDQFSVERPDGSNFTLKIRSTKLEDSAMYFCASSPGLQETQYFGPGTRLLVL.

The chain combines TRBV5-1 with TRBJ2-7; D uncertain. Trimming left V 4 bases short and J 5 bases short, with 13 bases between. Germline V lookup: CDR1 SGHRS, CDR2 YFSETQ. This CDR3 spans 13 amino acids. CDR3 sequence reads: CASSAGESHEQYF. The CDR3 nucleotides are TGCGCCAGCAGCGCCGGAGAGTCCCACGAGCAGTACTTC.

The V and J genes are TRBV19 and TRBJ1-5; tentative D call: TRBD1 (5 bases). The CDR3 has 15 residues. The germline V gene encodes CDR1 LNHDA and CDR2 SQIVND (reference sequence). V lost 3 bases and J lost 1, with 10 bases in between. The CDR3, as DNA: TGTGCCAGTAGTATCCCCAGGGAGAGCAATCAGCCCCAGCATTTT. Translated, it gives CASSIPRESNQPQHF.

The gene calls are TRBV27 and TRBJ2-5, with 12 bases fitting TRBD2. V lost 5 bases and J lost 10; bases outside the gene matches: 17. Looked up from germline, CDR1 is MNHEY and CDR2 is SMNVEV (reference sequence). CDR3 size: 17 residues. The CDR3 DNA sequence: TGTGCCAGCAGTCCCCCCCCGACTAGCGGGGGCCGCAAGGACCAGTACTTC. Translated: CASSPPPTSGGRKDQYF.

The chain uses TRBV5-1 and TRBJ2-3; 8 bases align to TRBD2. Germline V gene lookup returns CDR1 SGHRS and CDR2 YFSETQ. This CDR3 spans 16 amino acids. V dropped 6 bases and J dropped 8; count of bases not matched to a gene: 17. DNA of the CDR3: TGCGCCAGCACCCCGGGGGGGGCCGACGCTCGGGCTACGCAGTATTTT. Amino acids: CASTPGGADARATQYF.

This clonotype occurred once. Germline is not matched at one junction end, which may reflect a read error. The gene calls are TRBV7-7 and TRBJ2-5; 8 bases align to TRBD1. Per the germline V gene, CDR1 is SSHAT and CDR2 is FNYEAQ (reference sequence). CDR3 size: 16 residues. The CDR3 here is CASSLLSGTGQETQYF. The CDR3 DNA reads TGTGCTAGCAGCTTATTGTCCGGGACAGGCCAAGAGACCCAGTACTTC.

The genes are TRBV7-2 and TRBJ2-7, with 10 bases that match TRBD2. V dropped 5 bases and J dropped 4; count of bases not matched to a gene: 11. This CDR3 has 16 amino acids. CDR1 and CDR2 from the germline V gene are SGHTA and FQGNSA. The CDR3 reads CASSPTLAGVEYEQYF. The DNA for the CDR3 is TGTGCCAGCAGCCCAACTCTAGCGGGAGTAGAATACGAGCAGTACTTC. Looking up the rest from reference TRBV7-2 and TRBJ2-7 gives the full variable domain: GAGVSQSPSNKVTEKGKDVELRCDPISGHTALYWYRQSLGQGLEFLIYFQGNSAPDKSGLPSDRFSAERTGGSVSTLTIQRTQQEDSAVYLCASSPTLAGVEYEQYFGPGTRLTVT.

This clonotype occurred once. V gene TRBV11-1 combines with J gene TRBJ2-7; TRBD1 matches 7 bases. Germline CDR1 is SGHAT and CDR2 is FQDESV (reference sequence). Trimming cost V 5 bases and J 3 bases; bases outside gene matches: 4. CDR3 length: 13 amino acids. The CDR3 nucleotides are TGTGCCAGCAGCGAGACAGGGAGCTACGAGCAGTACTTC. This encodes CASSETGSYEQYF.